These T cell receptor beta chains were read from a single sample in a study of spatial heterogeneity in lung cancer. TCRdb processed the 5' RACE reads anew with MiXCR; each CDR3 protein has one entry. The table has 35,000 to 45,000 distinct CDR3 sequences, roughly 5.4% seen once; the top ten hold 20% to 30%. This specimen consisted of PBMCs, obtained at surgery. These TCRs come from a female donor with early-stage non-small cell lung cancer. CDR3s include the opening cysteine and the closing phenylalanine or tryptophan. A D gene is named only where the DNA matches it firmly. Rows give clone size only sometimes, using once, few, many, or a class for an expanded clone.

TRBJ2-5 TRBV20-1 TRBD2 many CSLQLAAETQYF TGCAGTTTACAACTAGCGGCAGAGACCCAGTACTTC
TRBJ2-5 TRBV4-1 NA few CASSGGAVQGETQYF TGCGCCAGCAGCGGGGGGGCGGTTCAGGGAGAGACCCAGTACTTC
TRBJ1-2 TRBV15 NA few CATSRDREGVNYGYTF TGTGCCACCAGCAGAGATCGTGAGGGAGTCAACTATGGCTACACCTTC
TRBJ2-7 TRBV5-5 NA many CASSLDGPGATYEQYF TGTGCCAGCAGCTTGGACGGCCCAGGGGCTACCTACGAGCAGTACTTC
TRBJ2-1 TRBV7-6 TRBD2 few CASSLVSGGRTYNEQFF TGTGCCAGCAGCTTAGTCAGCGGGGGGAGGACCTACAATGAGCAGTTCTTC
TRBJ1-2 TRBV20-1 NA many CSARDRQGTGGYTF TGCAGTGCTAGAGATCGCCAGGGGACGGGTGGCTACACCTTC
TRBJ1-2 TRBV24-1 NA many CATSEYGFGGYTF TGTGCCACCAGTGAGTATGGATTCGGAGGCTACACCTTC
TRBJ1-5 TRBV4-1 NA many CASSQVEGGNQPQHF TGCGCCAGCAGCCAAGTGGAGGGGGGAAATCAGCCCCAGCATTTT
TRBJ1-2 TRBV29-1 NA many CSVETRDDGYTF TGCAGCGTTGAGACGCGGGATGATGGCTACACCTTC
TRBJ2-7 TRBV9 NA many CASSVGEIYEQYF TGTGCCAGCAGCGTAGGGGAGATCTACGAGCAGTACTTC
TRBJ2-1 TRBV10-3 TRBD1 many CAISESGQGSYNEQFF TGTGCCATCAGTGAGTCGGGACAGGGCTCCTACAATGAGCAGTTCTTC
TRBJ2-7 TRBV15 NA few CATSREAAGPHEQYF TGTGCCACCAGCAGAGAAGCAGCAGGGCCCCACGAGCAGTACTTC
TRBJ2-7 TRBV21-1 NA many CASSNGRGATYEQYF TGTGCCAGCAGCAACGGACGGGGGGCGACCTACGAGCAGTACTTC
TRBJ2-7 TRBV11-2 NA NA CASRDIKSPYEQYF TGTGCCAGCAGGGATATAAAGTCCCCCTACGAGCAGTACTTC
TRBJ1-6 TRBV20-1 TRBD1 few CSARQGINNSPLHF TGCAGTGCTCGACAGGGTATCAATAATTCACCCCTCCACTTT
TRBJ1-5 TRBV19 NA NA CASSIDHSDGGGQQPQHF TGTGCCAGTAGTATAGACCACTCCGACGGGGGCGGGCAGCAGCCCCAGCATTTT
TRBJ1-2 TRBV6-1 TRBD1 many CASSGTAFYGYTF TGTGCCAGCTCCGGGACAGCCTTCTATGGCTACACCTTC
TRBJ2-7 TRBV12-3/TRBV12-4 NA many CASSPFEGAPYEQYF TGTGCCAGCAGCCCCTTTGAGGGCGCGCCCTACGAGCAGTACTTC
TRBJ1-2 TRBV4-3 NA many CASSQSEGGDYGYTF TGCGCCAGCAGCCAGTCGGAGGGGGGAGACTATGGCTACACCTTC
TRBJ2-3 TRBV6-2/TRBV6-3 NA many CASSYLGRQGSIPDTQYF TGTGCCAGCAGTTACTTGGGTCGGCAGGGAAGTATCCCAGATACGCAGTATTTT
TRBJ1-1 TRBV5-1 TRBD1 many CASSLDYRGLAEAFF TGCGCCAGCAGCTTGGATTACAGGGGGCTGGCTGAAGCTTTCTTT
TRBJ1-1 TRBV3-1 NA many CASSQDWIGGRAFF TGTGCCAGCAGCCAAGATTGGATAGGGGGGCGGGCTTTCTTT
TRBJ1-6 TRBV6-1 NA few CASSESSYNSPLHF TGTGCCAGCAGTGAGAGTAGTTATAATTCACCCCTCCACTTT
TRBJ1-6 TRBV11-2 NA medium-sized CASSRDRGLYNSPLHF TGTGCCAGCAGCCGGGACCGGGGACTCTATAATTCACCCCTCCACTTT
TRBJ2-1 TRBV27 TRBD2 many CATSGLAGNEQFF TGTGCCACCTCGGGACTAGCGGGGAATGAGCAGTTCTTC
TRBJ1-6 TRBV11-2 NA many CASSYRVLESPLHF TGTGCCAGCAGCTACAGGGTTTTAGAGTCACCCCTCCACTTT
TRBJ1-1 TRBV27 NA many CASRIKFGFLNTEAFF TGTGCCAGCAGGATAAAATTCGGGTTTTTGAACACTGAAGCTTTCTTT
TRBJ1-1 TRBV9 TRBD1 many CASSANGDRNTEAFF TGTGCCAGCAGCGCGAACGGGGACAGAAACACTGAAGCTTTCTTT
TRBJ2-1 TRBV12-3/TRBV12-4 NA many CASSLDNEQFF TGTGCCAGCAGTTTGGACAATGAGCAGTTCTTC
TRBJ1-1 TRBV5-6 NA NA CASSFALGTEAFF TGTGCCAGCAGCTTCGCCCTGGGGACTGAAGCTTTCTTT
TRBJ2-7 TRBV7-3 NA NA CASSLITGAYTYEQYF TGTGCCAGCAGCTTAATTACAGGAGCCTATACCTACGAGCAGTACTTC
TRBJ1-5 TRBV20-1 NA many CSAPGLGSRDSQPQHF TGCAGTGCACCGGGACTGGGTAGTCGGGATAGTCAGCCCCAGCATTTT
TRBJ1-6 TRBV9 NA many CASSVLKKDSPLHF TGTGCCAGCAGCGTATTAAAAAAGGATTCACCCCTCCACTTT
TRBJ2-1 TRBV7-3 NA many CASSLAARSYNEQFF TGTGCCAGCAGCTTGGCGGCACGGTCTTACAATGAGCAGTTCTTC
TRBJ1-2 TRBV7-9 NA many CASSLGFRSYGYTF TGTGCCAGCAGCTTAGGGTTCAGGTCCTATGGCTACACCTTC
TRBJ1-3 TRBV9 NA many CASSVASGNTIYF TGTGCCAGCAGCGTAGCATCAGGCAACACCATATATTTT
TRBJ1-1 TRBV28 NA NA CASSTPPGDTEAFF TGTGCCAGCAGTACCCCACCCGGGGACACTGAAGCTTTCTTT
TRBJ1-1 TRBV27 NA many CASSLQAANTEAFF TGTGCCAGCAGTTTACAAGCAGCTAACACTGAAGCTTTCTTT
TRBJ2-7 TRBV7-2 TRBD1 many CASSLSGQTYEQYF TGTGCCAGCAGCTTGTCGGGACAGACCTACGAGCAGTACTTC
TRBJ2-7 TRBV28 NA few CASSLTGNYEQYF TGTGCCAGCAGCCTCACAGGGAACTACGAGCAGTACTTC
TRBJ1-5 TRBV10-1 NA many CASSELGDQPQHF TGCGCCAGCAGTGAGTTGGGGGATCAGCCCCAGCATTTT
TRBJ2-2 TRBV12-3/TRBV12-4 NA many CASSFFAGNTGELFF TGTGCCAGCAGTTTCTTCGCGGGGAACACCGGGGAGCTGTTTTTT
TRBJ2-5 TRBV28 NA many CASSPLGLTGETQYF TGTGCCAGCAGTCCGCTGGGACTGACGGGGGAGACCCAGTACTTC